This TCR beta chain originates from a study of CD8+CD57+ T cells in acquired aplastic anemia. This clonotype is termed medium-sized. V was cut by 3 bases and J by 1 base, with 12 bases left in between. CDR3 length: 14 amino acids. CDR1 DFQATT and CDR2 SNEGSKA come from the germline V gene (reference sequence). Researchers used genomic DNA as the template to profile TCR beta VDJ and CDR3. Using its own MiXCR run on the reads, TCRdb lists one record per CDR3 protein. The sample has some 42,000 distinct CDR3 sequences; around 63% are singletons. Sequences were obtained from sorted CD4+, CD8+, or CD8+CD57+ T cells (not recorded which) from PBMCs. The receptor's source is a human donor in good health, serving as a control. The chain carries TRBV20-1 and TRBJ1-1; D perhaps matches TRBD1 (6 bases). In DNA, the CDR3 is TGCAGTGCTAGGGGACAAGGGGGGAACACTGAAGCTTTCTTT. It yields the protein CSARGQGGNTEAFF.